A few counts support the clone carrying this T cell receptor beta chain. This sample stems from a study of blood T cell repertoires in COVID-19. About the study: T cells, B-cell-depleted T cells, or PBMCs provided the cDNA or gDNA that served as material.

Using immunoSEQ multiplex PCR, the repertoire was profiled, and TCRdb retains in-frame clones only, with some absent. The sample comprises approximately 150,000 clones, 70% to 90% of which are singletons, and roughly a tenth rests with the top ten. The CDR3 length is 15 residues. Germline V gene data show CDR1 as LNHDA and CDR2 as SQIVND (reference sequence). Trimming removed 3 bases from V and 4 bases from J, with 16 bases in between. The chain links TRBV19 to TRBJ2-7; tentatively, D is TRBD2 (6 bases). The sequence derives from a human donor in a cohort sampled during active COVID-19. Sequencing used peripheral blood. The CDR3: CASSIPAEGLYEQYF. CDR3 nucleotides: TGTGCCAGTAGTATCCCCGCGGAGGGGTTATACGAGCAGTACTTC.